These T cell receptor beta chains were read from a single sample in a study of T cells in Graves' hyperthyroidism and ophthalmopathy. One entry per CDR3 protein results from TCRdb running MiXCR on the multiplex PCR reads. The table records about 600,000 distinct CDR3 sequences, roughly a sixth of them present only once. The sample comprised blood. These receptor sequences come from a woman aged 35 to 49 with Graves' ophthalmopathy. CDR3s include the opening cysteine and the closing phenylalanine or tryptophan. The D gene is left open where the match is weak. The size entry is marked missing in some rows and otherwise reads once, few, many or a size class.

j_call clone_size d_call v_call cdr3_aa cdr3_nt
TRBJ1-1 - - TRBV6-2/TRBV6-3 CASSYPAGVYGAFF TGTGCCAGCAGTTACCCCGCCGGGGTCTATGGAGCTTTCTTT
TRBJ1-1 - - TRBV5-1 CASSLKPKTGAFF TGCGCCAGCAGCCTGAAACCCAAAACCGGAGCTTTCTTT
TRBJ2-3 many TRBD2 TRBV2 CASASGETDTQYF TGTGCCAGCGCCAGCGGGGAAACAGATACGCAGTATTTT
TRBJ1-1 many - TRBV28 CASSSGYGEAFF TGTGCCAGCAGTTCAGGGTATGGTGAAGCTTTCTTT
TRBJ1-2 many - TRBV5-1 CASSLGITTGYTF TGCGCCAGCAGCTTGGGAATCACCACTGGCTACACCTTC
TRBJ2-5 many - TRBV10-3 CAISENGETQYF TGTGCCATCAGTGAGAATGGGGAGACCCAGTACTTC
TRBJ2-2 once - TRBV5-1 CASSLATENTGELFF TGCGCCAGCAGCTTGGCGACGGAGAACACCGGGGAGCTGTTTTTT
TRBJ1-1 few - TRBV29-1 CSVEDVGTEAFF TGCAGCGTCGAAGACGTGGGCACTGAAGCTTTCTTT
TRBJ1-5 - - TRBV7-8 CASSFKGPRMDQPQHF TGTGCCAGCAGCTTCAAGGGACCGCGAATGGATCAGCCCCAGCATTTT
TRBJ1-1 few - TRBV20-1 CSARKGGEINTEAFF TGCAGTGCTAGGAAAGGAGGGGAAATCAACACTGAAGCTTTCTTT
TRBJ2-2 few TRBD2 TRBV28 CASSELAGDTGELFF TGTGCCAGCAGCGAACTCGCGGGGGACACCGGGGAGCTGTTTTTT
TRBJ1-5 - TRBD1 TRBV24-1 CATSDRQGAGNQPQHF TGTGCCACCAGTGACCGACAGGGGGCGGGAAATCAGCCCCAGCATTTT
TRBJ1-4 few TRBD1 TRBV7-9 CASSLVSGGDEKLFF TGTGCCAGCAGCTTGGTGTCAGGGGGCGATGAAAAACTGTTTTTT
TRBJ2-5 many - TRBV28 CASSLPQRLKETQYF TGTGCCAGCAGTTTGCCCCAGAGATTGAAAGAGACCCAGTACTTC
TRBJ1-5 - - TRBV7-8 CASSLDWLEGYQPQHF TGTGCCAGCAGCTTAGATTGGTTAGAGGGATATCAGCCCCAGCATTTT
TRBJ1-5 - - TRBV20-1 CSARDRGGGSNQPQHF TGCAGTGCTAGAGATCGAGGGGGGGGGAGCAATCAGCCCCAGCATTTT
TRBJ2-3 many - TRBV28 CASSGTLRSTDTQYF TGTGCCAGCAGTGGGACTCTCAGAAGCACAGATACGCAGTATTTT
TRBJ2-1 few - TRBV4-1 CASSQGGDLYNEQFF TGCGCCAGCAGCCAAGGTGGGGACTTGTACAATGAGCAGTTCTTC
TRBJ1-1 many TRBD1 TRBV20-1 CSAREGQVNTEAFF TGCAGTGCTAGAGAGGGACAGGTGAACACTGAAGCTTTCTTT
TRBJ2-1 - - TRBV6-1 CASSPSDHNEQFF TGTGCCAGCAGTCCCAGCGACCACAATGAGCAGTTCTTC
TRBJ1-1 few - TRBV25-1 CASSADPRGTEAFF TGTGCCAGCAGTGCCGACCCTCGGGGGACTGAAGCTTTCTTT
TRBJ1-1 few - TRBV19 CASTPDGGAGNTEAFF TGTGCCAGTACCCCGGATGGAGGGGCAGGGAACACTGAAGCTTTCTTT
TRBJ1-3 - - TRBV6-1 CASRRTRSGNTIYF TGTGCCAGCAGGCGGACGAGGTCAGGAAACACCATATATTTT
TRBJ1-6 - - TRBV27 CASRWGGRDNSPLHF TGTGCCAGCAGGTGGGGGGGCCGGGATAATTCACCCCTCCACTTT
TRBJ1-4 many - TRBV20-1 CSASDGTGEKLFF TGCAGTGCTAGCGACGGGACGGGTGAAAAACTGTTTTTT
TRBJ2-1 many TRBD1 TRBV12-3/TRBV12-4 CASSTPGQGSNEQFF TGTGCCAGCTCGACTCCGGGACAGGGGTCCAATGAGCAGTTCTTC
TRBJ1-3 - - TRBV11-2 CASSLERLRRVSGNTIYF TGTGCCAGCAGCTTAGAACGTTTGCGGAGGGTCTCTGGAAACACCATATATTTT
TRBJ1-6 - - TRBV9 CASSATVGSPLHF TGTGCCAGCAGCGCCACCGTGGGTTCACCCCTCCACTTT
TRBJ2-7 many - TRBV6-6 CASSYSAASSYEQYF TGTGCCAGCAGTTATTCGGCCGCAAGTTCCTACGAGCAGTACTTC
TRBJ1-3 - - TRBV2 CASSDEVAVFSGNTIYF TGTGCCAGCAGTGACGAGGTTGCGGTCTTCTCTGGAAACACCATATATTTT
TRBJ2-1 - TRBD2 TRBV19 CASSRGLAGEPYNEQFF TGTGCCAGTAGCCGAGGACTAGCGGGTGAACCTTACAATGAGCAGTTCTTC
TRBJ1-3 many - TRBV12-3/TRBV12-4 CASSFRDGYSSGNTIYF TGTGCCAGCAGTTTCCGGGACGGTTATAGCTCTGGAAACACCATATATTTT
TRBJ2-7 many TRBD2 TRBV20-1 CSASGRAQGEQYF TGCAGTGCTAGCGGGAGGGCCCAAGGGGAGCAGTACTTC
TRBJ2-5 few - TRBV20-1 CSARRQSETQYF TGCAGTGCTAGAAGGCAGAGCGAGACCCAGTACTTC
TRBJ2-3 - - TRBV6-2/TRBV6-3 CASSALGAGVSDTQYF TGTGCCAGCAGTGCGCTGGGGGCGGGAGTATCGGATACGCAGTATTTT
TRBJ2-1 many TRBD2 TRBV27 CASSYLAGEGEQFF TGTGCCAGCAGTTACCTAGCGGGGGAGGGTGAGCAGTTCTTC
TRBJ2-1 many - TRBV20-1 CSALGVNEQFF TGCAGTGCTCTGGGGGTAAATGAGCAGTTCTTC
TRBJ2-1 - - TRBV7-9 CASSWGPLPDYNEQFF TGTGCCAGCAGCTGGGGACCCTTACCTGACTATAATGAGCAGTTCTTC
TRBJ2-7 - - TRBV5-6 CASSSFLKPYEQYF TGTGCCAGCAGCTCGTTTCTAAAACCCTACGAGCAGTACTTC
TRBJ2-5 - - TRBV18 CASSPPSRASQTQYF TGTGCCAGCTCACCACCCTCCCGGGCCAGTCAGACCCAGTACTTC
TRBJ2-5 - - TRBV9 CASSVLGRIQETQYF TGTGCCAGCAGCGTACTGGGGAGGATTCAAGAGACCCAGTACTTC
TRBJ2-7 few - TRBV3-1 CASSQDYGREQYF TGTGCCAGCAGCCAAGACTACGGTCGCGAGCAGTACTTC
TRBJ2-5 many TRBD2 TRBV28 CATLLAGGPKTQYF TGTGCCACTCTACTAGCGGGAGGGCCGAAGACCCAGTACTTC
TRBJ1-2 few TRBD1 TRBV6-1 CASSEPQGNGYTF TGTGCCAGCAGTGAGCCACAGGGGAATGGCTACACCTTC
TRBJ1-2 - - TRBV12-3/TRBV12-4 CASSFPQASAGYTF TGTGCCAGCAGTTTCCCTCAGGCCTCAGCTGGCTACACCTTC
TRBJ1-2 many - TRBV11-2 CASSQQGSYGYTF TGTGCCAGCAGCCAACAGGGAAGCTATGGCTACACCTTC
TRBJ2-1 - - TRBV20-1 CSAGTRGRARGEQFF TGCAGTGCTGGGACTCGCGGCCGGGCCCGGGGTGAGCAGTTCTTC
TRBJ2-5 - TRBD2 TRBV20-1 CSGNPVETSGSPQETQYF TGCAGTGGTAACCCCGTGGAGACTAGCGGGAGTCCTCAAGAGACCCAGTACTTC
TRBJ1-6 many TRBD1 TRBV7-9 CASSAEGTGESPLHF TGTGCCAGCAGCGCCGAGGGGACAGGGGAATCACCCCTCCACTTT
TRBJ2-7 many TRBD1 TRBV27 CASRRGLHSYEQYF TGTGCCAGCAGAAGGGGGCTACACTCCTACGAGCAGTACTTC
TRBJ2-5 many TRBD1 TRBV12-3/TRBV12-4 CASTRGRGQRQETQYF TGTGCCAGCACTAGGGGAAGGGGACAGAGGCAAGAGACCCAGTACTTC
TRBJ2-3 many TRBD2 TRBV5-1 CASSSASGTDTQYF TGCGCCAGCAGCTCCGCTAGCGGAACAGATACGCAGTATTTT
TRBJ2-4 few - TRBV4-1 CASSQGTAAKNIQYF TGCGCCAGCAGCCAAGGGACGGCAGCCAAAAACATTCAGTACTTC
TRBJ2-1 many TRBD1 TRBV27 CASSSITRQGARNEQFF TGTGCCAGCAGTTCGATAACCCGACAGGGGGCTCGGAATGAGCAGTTCTTC
TRBJ2-3 many - TRBV20-1 CSAREAYTQYF TGCAGTGCTAGAGAGGCCTATACGCAGTATTTT
TRBJ2-3 many TRBD1 TRBV2 CASSDGDSFPTDTQYF TGTGCCAGCAGTGACGGGGACAGTTTTCCCACAGATACGCAGTATTTT